The rows below give T cell receptor beta chains drawn from one sample of a study of a mutant IDH1 vaccine in newly diagnosed glioma. No cognate antigen is known for these TCRs. Profiled with immunoSEQ multiplex PCR; TCRdb holds only in-frame clones, not every one. The sample includes roughly 60,000 clones, about 88% of them seen just once. The specimen was PBMCs, collected from a glioma patient whose treatment included an IDH1 peptide vaccine. The receptors were sampled from a woman between 45 and 60 years old with glioma. The CDR3 runs from the conserved cysteine through the conserved F or W.

len,v_gene,CDR3aa
13,TRBV9,CASSTQGYNEQFF
15,TRBV7-2,CASSLGGAVTGELFF
15,TRBV7-9,CASSLEWDGGNTIYF
17,TRBV2,CASSSRAGKVTVQPQHF
12,TRBV5-4,CASSLADNEQFF
13,TRBV2,CASRGSNAYEQYF
13,TRBV6-1,CASSEQAGNEQYF
13,TRBV7-9,CASSLEGDTEAFF
15,TRBV30,CAWDRGTLNTGELFF
13,TRBV11-3,CASSLRENYGYTF
16,TRBV7-2,CASSLVLAGAYNEQFF
15,TRBV7-2,CASSLSLGVDYGYTF
17,TRBV5-5,CASSGNRQGPLAGELFF
14,TRBV7-3,CASSSQGGGTEAFF
14,TRBV6-6,CASSFTPPDSPLHF
19,TRBV27,CASSSRRDRHGSANYGYTF
15,TRBV19,CATSSLGLNTGELFF
11,TRBV10-2,CASTGQETQYF
13,TRBV5-8,CASSLGHAGELFF
13,TRBV2,CASRHPGNSPLHF
17,TRBV13,CASTTEMVASGVNEQFF
15,TRBV7-9,CASSLGTTTNEKLFF
12,TRBV7-3,CASSTDASEAFF
17,TRBV25-1,CASSEVKGSAYNSPLHF
13,TRBV5-1,CASSLTGVYEQYF
15,TRBV5-5,CASSPEGFGNQPQHF
19,TRBV19,CASRVGEGECYLRVYEQYF
15,TRBV4-2,CASSQVYREDATQYF
13,TRBV7-2,CASSFRVNEKLFF
13,TRBV5-5,CASRRAREEKLFF
15,TRBV7-3,CASSLTSGAQTEAFF
12,TRBV29-1,CSLRGVGETQYF
15,TRBV7-2,CASSSIADAYNEQFF
17,TRBV5-1,CASSLVGASYMNTEAFF
17,TRBV14,CASSHFPWSSYNSPLHF
15,TRBV7-6,CASSLGAGYTGELFF
15,TRBV5-4,CASSFPGQGAGEQFF
12,TRBV5-1,CASSLVPDEQYF
16,TRBV4-1,CASSHPGTFSGNTIYF
14,TRBV19,CASREQARTYEQYF
13,TRBV6-1,CASSEGGSHGYTF
13,TRBV12-5,CASGLGNTDTQYF
16,TRBV5-8,CASSLGSYSGNTEAFF
15,TRBV11-2,CASSPQPQGPYGYTF
14,TRBV19,CASSMVGVDSPLHF
14,TRBV11-3,CASSFRGSTDTQYF
14,TRBV2,CASGPGTENSPLHF
14,TRBV27,CASSPGQLYQPQHF
11,TRBV28,CASRTSYEQFF
17,TRBV7-9,CASSLVGAPGMNTEAFF
13,TRBV4-2,CASSQRGRDGYTF